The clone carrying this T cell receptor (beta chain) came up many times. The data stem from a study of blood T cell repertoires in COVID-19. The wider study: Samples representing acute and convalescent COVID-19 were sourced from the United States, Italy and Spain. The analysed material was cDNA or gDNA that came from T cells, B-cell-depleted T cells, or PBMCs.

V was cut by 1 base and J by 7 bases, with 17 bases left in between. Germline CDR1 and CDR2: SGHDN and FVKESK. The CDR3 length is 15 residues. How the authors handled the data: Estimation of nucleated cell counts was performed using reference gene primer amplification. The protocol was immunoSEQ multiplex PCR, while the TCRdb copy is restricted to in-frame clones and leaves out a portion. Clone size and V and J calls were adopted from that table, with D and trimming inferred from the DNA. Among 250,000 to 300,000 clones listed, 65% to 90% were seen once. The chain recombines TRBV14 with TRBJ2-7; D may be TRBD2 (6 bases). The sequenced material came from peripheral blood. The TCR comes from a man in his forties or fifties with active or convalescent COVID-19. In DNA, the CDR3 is TGTGCCAGCAGCCAAGGGGCGGGGACCCGAGAGGAGCAGTACTTC. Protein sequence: CASSQGAGTREEQYF.